Listed below are T cell receptor beta chains from one sample, sequenced in a study of T cells in Graves' hyperthyroidism and ophthalmopathy. TCRdb independently ran MiXCR on the multiplex PCR reads; one entry per CDR3 protein. Among hundreds of thousands of distinct CDR3 sequences listed, about 14% were seen once. The material sequenced was blood. The receptors derive from a woman between 45 and 60 years old with Graves' ophthalmopathy. Both conserved end residues are part of each CDR3. Each record gives: V gene, CDR3 protein.

>TRBV11-2
CASSLEVASWYQETQYF
>TRBV5-1
CASSATSGSIYEQYF
>TRBV5-1
CASSLRQGADEQYF
>TRBV2
CASSASGYRNTGELFF
>TRBV2
CASSQQAGGQETQYF
>TRBV28
CATRQGINYGYTF
>TRBV28
CASRRRTSGIGNIQYF
>TRBV12-3/TRBV12-4
CASSSYRATNEKLFF
>TRBV5-1
CASSLDRDLGYGYTF
>TRBV6-2/TRBV6-3
CASLGRSGQFF
>TRBV28
CASSKPGLGQSGKNIQYF
>TRBV3-2
CASSQAPRPSTDTQYF
>TRBV7-2
CASSPLGQHQPQHF
>TRBV28
CASSPEGLRDNTYNEQFF
>TRBV7-2
CASSLMRIDTIYF
>TRBV19
CASSTGRTYNSPLHF
>TRBV18
CASSPRSSTNEKLFF
>TRBV7-2
CASRRAPSGRNNEQFF
>TRBV30
CAWKSQDRNNSPLHF
>TRBV29-1
CSGRWREGNTGELFF